Listed below are T cell receptor beta chains from one sample, sequenced in a study of T cell responses to AZD1222 COVID-19 vaccine. The repertoire was sequenced with immunoSEQ multiplex PCR; TCRdb's copy has only in-frame clones and lacks some. The data show 70,000 to 100,000 clones, more than 85% seen once. Sequenced here: peripheral blood, sampled 28 days after the second AZD1222 dose. The receptors were sampled from an adult who received the AZD1222 COVID-19 vaccine. Both conserved end residues are part of each CDR3. A D gene is named only where the DNA matches it firmly. The size entry is marked missing in some rows and otherwise reads once, few, many or a size class.

CDR3 length: 13; J gene: TRBJ1-2; D gene: TRBD1; V gene: TRBV5-4; clone size: -; CDR3 protein: CASSSSDRVRHTF; CDR3 DNA: TGTGCCAGCAGCTCCAGCGACAGGGTCCGCCACACCTTC
CDR3 length: 16; J gene: TRBJ2-3; D gene: -; V gene: TRBV3-1/TRBV3-2; clone size: few; CDR3 protein: CASSQDQLGWADTQYF; CDR3 DNA: TGTGCCAGCAGCCAAGATCAGCTGGGATGGGCAGATACGCAGTATTTT
CDR3 length: 15; J gene: TRBJ2-5; D gene: TRBD2; V gene: TRBV10-3; clone size: -; CDR3 protein: CAISLAGGKKETQYF; CDR3 DNA: TGTGCCATCAGCCTAGCGGGGGGGAAGAAAGAGACCCAGTACTTC
CDR3 length: 12; J gene: TRBJ1-4; D gene: -; V gene: TRBV28; clone size: once; CDR3 protein: CASGRPEEKLFF; CDR3 DNA: TGTGCCAGCGGACGGCCGGAGGAAAAACTGTTTTTT
CDR3 length: 13; J gene: TRBJ1-6; D gene: -; V gene: TRBV10-2; clone size: -; CDR3 protein: CASKYGPGSPLHF; CDR3 DNA: TGCGCCAGCAAATACGGACCCGGTTCACCCCTCCACTTT
CDR3 length: 15; J gene: TRBJ1-5; D gene: -; V gene: TRBV6-5; clone size: -; CDR3 protein: CASTPRPLSNQPQHF; CDR3 DNA: TGTGCCAGCACTCCCAGGCCCCTTAGCAATCAGCCCCAGCATTTT
CDR3 length: 14; J gene: TRBJ1-1; D gene: -; V gene: TRBV19; clone size: -; CDR3 protein: CASSMGTYPTEAFF; CDR3 DNA: TGTGCCAGTAGTATGGGAACCTACCCCACTGAAGCTTTCTTT
CDR3 length: 13; J gene: TRBJ1-2; D gene: -; V gene: TRBV6-1; clone size: -; CDR3 protein: CASSEERHYGYTF; CDR3 DNA: TGTGCCAGCAGTGAAGAGAGACACTATGGCTACACCTTC
CDR3 length: 17; J gene: TRBJ1-1; D gene: -; V gene: TRBV3-1/TRBV3-2; clone size: -; CDR3 protein: CASSHHVSSGLNTEAFF; CDR3 DNA: TGTGCCAGCAGCCATCACGTCTCGAGTGGACTGAACACTGAAGCTTTCTTT
CDR3 length: 16; J gene: TRBJ1-4; D gene: -; V gene: TRBV19; clone size: once; CDR3 protein: CASSIRGAAGTEKLFF; CDR3 DNA: TGTGCCAGTAGTATTCGGGGGGCAGCGGGGACTGAAAAACTGTTTTTT
CDR3 length: 15; J gene: TRBJ1-5; D gene: TRBD1; V gene: TRBV28; clone size: -; CDR3 protein: CASSLVRGRNQPQHF; CDR3 DNA: TGTGCCAGCAGTTTAGTGAGGGGGCGGAATCAGCCCCAGCATTTT
CDR3 length: 14; J gene: TRBJ1-6; D gene: -; V gene: TRBV30; clone size: -; CDR3 protein: CAWTQGHGTSPLHF; CDR3 DNA: TGTGCCTGGACCCAGGGTCATGGAACTTCACCCCTCCACTTT
CDR3 length: 13; J gene: TRBJ1-2; D gene: -; V gene: TRBV6-5; clone size: -; CDR3 protein: CASSSTGDYGYTF; CDR3 DNA: TGTGCCAGCAGTTCAACAGGAGACTATGGCTACACCTTC
CDR3 length: 13; J gene: TRBJ1-1; D gene: -; V gene: TRBV5-1; clone size: -; CDR3 protein: CASSLALGPEAFF; CDR3 DNA: TGCGCCAGCAGCTTGGCGCTGGGCCCTGAAGCTTTCTTT
CDR3 length: 13; J gene: TRBJ1-2; D gene: -; V gene: TRBV6-5; clone size: -; CDR3 protein: CASSYSMGNGYTF; CDR3 DNA: TGTGCCAGCAGTTACTCGATGGGTAATGGCTACACCTTC
CDR3 length: 15; J gene: TRBJ1-5; D gene: -; V gene: TRBV7-2; clone size: -; CDR3 protein: CASSLIAGFNQPQHF; CDR3 DNA: TGTGCCAGCAGCTTAATAGCGGGGTTCAACCAGCCCCAGCATTTT